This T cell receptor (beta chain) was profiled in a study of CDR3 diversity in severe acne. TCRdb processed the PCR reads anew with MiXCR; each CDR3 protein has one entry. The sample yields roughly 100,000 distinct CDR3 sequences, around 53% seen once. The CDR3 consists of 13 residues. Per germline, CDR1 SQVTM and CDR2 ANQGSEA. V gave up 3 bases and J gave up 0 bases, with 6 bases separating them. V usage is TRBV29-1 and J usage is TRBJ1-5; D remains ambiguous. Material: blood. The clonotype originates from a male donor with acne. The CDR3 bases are TGCAGCGTTGACAGTCCTAGCAATCAGCCCCAGCATTTT. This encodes CSVDSPSNQPQHF. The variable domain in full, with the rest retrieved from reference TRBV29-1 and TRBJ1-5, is SAVISQKPSRDICQRGTSLTIQCQVDSQVTMMFWYRQQPGQSLTLIATANQGSEATYESGFVIDKFPISRPNLTFSTLTVSNMSPEDSSIYLCSVDSPSNQPQHFGDGTRLSIL.